Detailed here is one T cell receptor beta chain. Its target is not known. Produced via immunoSEQ multiplex PCR; TCRdb's table is partial and in-frame only. The sample yields 150,000 or so clones, around 77% seen once. This specimen comes from a study of cytotoxic CD8 clonotypes in ibrutinib-treated CLL. Losses at the gene ends were 3 bases for V and 4 bases for J; bases not matched to a gene: 5. The CDR3 totals 17 residues. Germline CDR1 reads MNHEY; CDR2 reads SMNVEV (reference sequence). Notes on the study in general: The study sampled sustained-remission and progressing patients at different times. Public clonotypes (which were uncommon) either contracted or remained stable on treatment. Clonality rose at ibrutinib response and fell back toward baseline at progression. Clonality was higher at baseline than in age-matched healthy donors and tracked circulating CD8+ T-cell counts.

The genes are TRBV27 and TRBJ2-1; 14 bases align to TRBD2. The specimen was PBMCs, collected after 12 months of ibrutinib treatment. The receptor comes from a human donor with chronic lymphocytic leukemia. The CDR3 is CASSLGLAGAGYNEQFF. The CDR3 nucleotides read TGTGCCAGCAGTTTGGGACTAGCGGGAGCGGGTTACAATGAGCAGTTCTTC.